This is a list of T cell receptor beta chains from one sample in a study of Ad26.COV2.S vaccination and SARS-CoV-2 variants. The table came from immunoSEQ multiplex PCR; TCRdb's copy has only in-frame clones and leaves some out. The sample lists about 460,000 clones; about 89% were seen once. Specimen: peripheral blood, collected in a trial of Ad26.COV2.S vaccine versus placebo. These receptors all come from a person between 18 and 65 years old who received the Ad26.COV2.S COVID-19 vaccine or a placebo. Both conserved end residues are part of each CDR3. The order of the fields is D gene, V gene, J gene, CDR3 protein, CDR3 DNA. D genes are given only for firm matches.

>.|TRBV9|TRBJ1-5
CPRSAGGGGNQPQHF
TGTCCCCGCAGCGCCGGGGGGGGTGGCAATCAGCCCCAGCATTTT
>TRBD1|TRBV7-3|TRBJ2-7
CASSPTGTGVSYEQYF
TGTGCCAGCAGCCCGACCGGGACAGGTGTATCCTACGAGCAGTACTTC
>.|TRBV3-1/TRBV3-2|TRBJ1-6
CASSQDAQASPLHF
TGTGCCAGCAGCCAAGACGCACAGGCTTCACCCCTCCACTTT
>.|TRBV6-5|TRBJ1-6
CASSYWDSNSPLHF
TGTGCCAGCAGTTACTGGGATTCGAACTCACCCCTCCACTTT
>.|TRBV7-9|TRBJ1-1
CASRRGRDTEAFF
TGTGCCAGCAGGCGGGGCCGGGACACTGAAGCTTTCTTT
>.|TRBV18|TRBJ1-2
CASSPFEAVYGYTF
TGTGCCAGCTCACCATTTGAAGCAGTTTATGGCTACACCTTC
>.|TRBV9|TRBJ2-7
CASSEGDRLIYEQYF
TGTGCCAGCAGCGAGGGAGACAGGTTAATCTACGAGCAGTACTTC
>.|TRBV19|TRBJ1-6
CASKRSASSYNSPLHF
TGTGCCAGCAAACGAAGCGCGAGCTCCTATAATTCACCCCTCCACTTT
>.|TRBV6-5|TRBJ1-1
CASSYRRGGDTEAFF
TGTGCCAGCAGTTACAGGAGGGGTGGCGACACTGAAGCTTTCTTT
>.|TRBV9|TRBJ1-4
CASSVGVTNEKLFF
TGTGCCAGCAGCGTAGGTGTAACTAATGAAAAACTGTTTTTT
>.|TRBV12-2|TRBJ1-5
CASRLGSGSGQPQHF
TGTGCAAGTCGCTTAGGTAGCGGGTCGGGCCAGCCCCAGCATTTT
>TRBD1|TRBV2|TRBJ1-1
CASSVGTGETEAFF
TGTGCCAGCAGTGTTGGGACAGGGGAAACTGAAGCTTTCTTT
>TRBD1|TRBV19|TRBJ2-1
CASSITGQGTHEQFF
TGTGCCAGCTCGATAACCGGACAGGGGACCCATGAGCAGTTCTTC
>TRBD2|TRBV5-5|TRBJ2-1
CASSLGLAAGNEQFF
TGTGCCAGCAGCTTGGGCCTAGCGGCGGGCAATGAGCAGTTCTTC
>.|TRBV27|TRBJ1-4
CASSRGRSGKLFF
TGTGCCAGCAGTAGGGGTCGCTCAGGAAAACTGTTTTTT
>.|TRBV7-2|TRBJ2-1
CASSIDSSREQFF
TGTGCCAGCAGCATTGACAGTAGTAGAGAGCAGTTCTTC
>.|TRBV5-1|TRBJ1-3
CASSLWTYTGNTIYF
TGCGCCAGCAGCTTATGGACTTATACTGGAAACACCATATATTTT
>.|TRBV28|TRBJ1-2
CASSLAQGNYGYTF
TGTGCCAGCAGTTTAGCACAGGGAAACTATGGCTACACCTTC
>.|TRBV6-2/TRBV6-3|TRBJ2-5
CASSYSGSETQYF
TGTGCCAGCAGTTACTCGGGGAGTGAGACCCAGTACTTC
>.|TRBV6-1|TRBJ2-1
CASSDDRSSYNEQFF
TGTGCCAGCAGTGACGACAGGAGCTCCTACAATGAGCAGTTCTTC